These T cell receptor beta chains were read from a single sample in a study of blood T cell repertoires in COVID-19. Sequencing used immunoSEQ multiplex PCR; TCRdb keeps in-frame clones, though not all of them. The sample includes 200,000 to 250,000 clones, around 90% seen only once; the top ten take around 0.83%. Sequencing was done on a sample of peripheral blood. These receptors all stem from a man younger than 45 with COVID-19, enrolled during active disease. CDR3s include the opening cysteine and the closing phenylalanine or tryptophan.

V: TRBV5-1
J: TRBJ2-1
CDR3: CASSPDRTNEQFF

V: TRBV19
J: TRBJ1-2
CDR3: CASSMSGGYGYTF

V: TRBV27
J: TRBJ1-5
CDR3: CASSSTAWSNQPQHF

V: TRBV25-1
J: TRBJ1-3
CDR3: CASSDPDRGRTGNTIYF

V: TRBV11-1
J: TRBJ1-6
CDR3: CASSPAGTANSPLHF

V: TRBV7-9
J: TRBJ2-3
CDR3: CASRWTGDTQYF

V: TRBV10-1
J: TRBJ1-1
CDR3: CASSEFAGTGANTEAFF

V: TRBV5-5
J: TRBJ1-3
CDR3: CASSEPGQGRNTIYF

V: TRBV6-5
J: TRBJ1-2
CDR3: CASSYDSNYYGYTF

V: TRBV2
J: TRBJ1-1
CDR3: CASRVPGQGNTEAFF

V: TRBV10-3
J: TRBJ1-5
CDR3: CAIRDSQGDNQPQHF

V: TRBV5-4
J: TRBJ2-1
CDR3: CASSQDRGSYNEQFF

V: TRBV6-5
J: TRBJ2-1
CDR3: CASSQTGLYNEQFF

V: TRBV5-1
J: TRBJ1-1
CDR3: CASSLQGMVVNTEAFF

V: TRBV6-5
J: TRBJ1-1
CDR3: CASRLPGGEAFF

V: TRBV5-1
J: TRBJ1-2
CDR3: CASRSLRDRPYGYTF

V: TRBV12-3/TRBV12-4
J: TRBJ1-3
CDR3: CASSFGENTIYF

V: TRBV11-2
J: TRBJ2-7
CDR3: CASKLGDRGYEQYF

V: TRBV12-3/TRBV12-4
J: TRBJ1-2
CDR3: CASSLSRSNGYTF

V: TRBV5-6
J: TRBJ1-4
CDR3: CASSLAGAIGEKLFF

V: TRBV6-5
J: TRBJ1-6
CDR3: CASSYSRLYNSPLHF

V: TRBV2
J: TRBJ2-1
CDR3: CASSDSSGGPTYNEQFF

V: TRBV5-5
J: TRBJ2-2
CDR3: CASSFVSNTGELFF

V: TRBV20-1
J: TRBJ1-6
CDR3: CSAGGQGRNSPLHF

V: TRBV21-1
J: TRBJ1-1
CDR3: CASSKIDGGQGQAFF

V: TRBV6-5
J: TRBJ1-6
CDR3: CASSQRRENSPLHF

V: TRBV19
J: TRBJ2-1
CDR3: CASSITGGSNEQFF

V: TRBV12-3/TRBV12-4
J: TRBJ2-7
CDR3: CASRHRSRYEQYF

V: TRBV30
J: TRBJ1-5
CDR3: CAWSTGTGNPPQHF

V: TRBV29-1
J: TRBJ2-5
CDR3: CSVLLPLRETQYF

V: TRBV9
J: TRBJ1-5
CDR3: CASSVGDGLQEPQHF

V: TRBV14
J: TRBJ1-2
CDR3: CASSLGGQGDYTF

V: TRBV6-5
J: TRBJ2-1
CDR3: CATMSSGGGYNEQFF

V: TRBV29-1
J: TRBJ1-3
CDR3: CSVGTGRNTIYF

V: TRBV7-9
J: TRBJ1-1
CDR3: CASSPRTTGDTEAFF

V: TRBV6-2/TRBV6-3
J: TRBJ2-1
CDR3: CASSYPGTGSNEQFF

V: TRBV3-1/TRBV3-2
J: TRBJ2-1
CDR3: CASSQAANNEQFF

V: TRBV7-6
J: TRBJ1-4
CDR3: CASSSPTGQHEKLFF

V: TRBV9
J: TRBJ1-4
CDR3: CASSAGGITTNEKLFF

V: TRBV5-1
J: TRBJ1-6
CDR3: CASSLGNGPGEHTLGYNSPLHF

V: TRBV19
J: TRBJ2-3
CDR3: CASSRASGGASTDTQYF

V: TRBV19
J: TRBJ1-2
CDR3: CASSSDRGHGYTF

V: TRBV30
J: TRBJ1-5
CDR3: CAWSVMEVKEPQHF

V: TRBV7-9
J: TRBJ1-2
CDR3: CASSLVDNNYGYTF

V: TRBV5-1
J: TRBJ2-1
CDR3: CASSLVGGGAFDEQFF

V: TRBV7-2
J: TRBJ2-7
CDR3: CASSLKAGAYEQYF

V: TRBV5-1
J: TRBJ2-7
CDR3: CASSLVGGGYYEQYF

V: TRBV6-1
J: TRBJ2-5
CDR3: CASSEALLDTQTQYF

V: TRBV3-1/TRBV3-2
J: TRBJ2-2
CDR3: CASSLGTGSNTGELFF

V: TRBV9
J: TRBJ1-4
CDR3: CASSETRGRVEKLFF

V: TRBV3-1/TRBV3-2
J: TRBJ1-2
CDR3: CASSQDSVQGLGGYTF

V: TRBV5-4
J: TRBJ2-1
CDR3: CASSLSGGGRDEQFF

V: TRBV6-1
J: TRBJ2-7
CDR3: CASSEIGDSSYEQYF